Presented here are 5 T cell receptor beta chains from one specimen sequenced in a study of regulatory T cells in long-lasting Graves disease. Time point defined: newly diagnosed GD, antithyroid drugs for less than 3 months. Following extraction of RNA from PBMCs, that RNA was used to make the TCR library. Arm-PCR with iRepertoire HTBI primers amplified the CDR3 regions for these TCR beta libraries. MiXCR, applied by TCRdb to the multiplex PCR reads, yields one record per CDR3 protein. The sample holds around 460,000 distinct CDR3 sequences, roughly 15% seen once. These data are also associated with another study on T cells in Graves' hyperthyroidism and ophthalmopathy.

Sequences were derived from peripheral blood mononuclear cells (PBMCs), sampled at new diagnosis, from a patient treated with antithyroid drugs. The receptors come from a woman aged 50 to 60 with Graves disease.

The chain is built from TRBV3-1 and TRBJ2-1; D not certain. The CDR3 loop spans 15 amino acids. The V and J ends lost 1 base and 0 bases respectively, with 7 bases between them. Germline CDR1 reads LGHDT; CDR2 reads YNNKEL (reference sequence). CDR3 region: CASSQGTSSYNEQFF. CDR3 DNA: TGTGCCAGCAGCCAAGGAACGAGCTCCTACAATGAGCAGTTCTTC.

This clonotype was seen at least ten times. The V call is TRBV3-1, the J call TRBJ1-1; D is undetermined. V was pared by 0 bases and J by 2 bases, with 7 bases between. The germline V gene has CDR1 LGHDT and CDR2 YNNKEL (reference sequence). CDR3 length: 14 amino acids. CDR3 DNA sequence: TGTGCCAGCAGCCAAGATTTCCCAAACACTGAAGCTTTCTTT. Encoded protein: CASSQDFPNTEAFF.

This clonotype was detected ten times or more. The chain has TRBV13 and TRBJ2-3; D is uncertain. This CDR3 has 13 residues. With 4 bases removed from V and 2 bases from J, the gap between germline ends came to 7 bases. CDR1 PRHDT and CDR2 FYEKMQ come from the germline V gene (reference sequence). CDR3 sequence (DNA): TGTGCCAGCAGCTCGATGATCACAGATACGCAGTATTTT. This translates into CASSSMITDTQYF. The whole variable domain, filled in from reference TRBV13 and TRBJ2-3, reads AAGVIQSPRHLIKEKRETATLKCYPIPRHDTVYWYQQGPGQDPQFLISFYEKMQSDKGSIPDRFSAQQFSDYHSELNMSSLELGDSALYFCASSSMITDTQYFGPGTRLTVL.

In this sample, this clonotype turned up many times. The V gene is TRBV20-1, the J gene TRBJ2-3; D is uncertain. Germline CDR1 is DFQATT and CDR2 is SNEGSKA (reference sequence). This CDR3 spans 14 amino acids. Trimming cost V 1 base and J 5 bases, with 13 bases left between them. The DNA of the CDR3 is TGCAGTGCTAGAGCCCAAACGGAGTTAGATACGCAGTATTTT. Its translation is CSARAQTELDTQYF.

This clonotype was seen many times. The V gene is TRBV6-2 or TRBV6-3, the J gene TRBJ2-5; 14 bases match TRBD2. This CDR3 has 17 amino acids. The V segment lost 4 bases and the J segment 5 bases; nucleotides outside the gene matches: 9. Germline V gives CDR1 MNHEY, CDR2 SVGEGT. The chain's CDR3 is CASSSWLGLAGEETQYF. In nucleotides, the CDR3 is TGTGCCAGCAGTTCTTGGTTGGGACTAGCGGGAGAGGAGACCCAGTACTTC.